This TCR beta chain appears in the sequencing data of a study of blood T cell repertoires in COVID-19 (dated by TCRdb to 2019 to 2021). For the study in its entirety: Samples from collaborators originated in the United States, Italy and Spain and spanned both the acute and convalescent phases of COVID-19. The sample metadata nearly always contained a de-identified subject ID, COVID-19 status, age in years and sex. Samples came from the ongoing ImmuneRACE study (first 160 participants) plus 1,254 subjects from 6 global collaborators. Subjects who had been exposed to COVID-19, were actively infected with it, or had recovered from it provided the deeply sampled blood TCRbeta repertoires that made up the dataset. Where available, HLA class I and class II types were obtained from metadata supplied by the sample provider rather than from assay-based typing. A freely available public database, intended as a resource for researchers studying the immune response to SARS-CoV-2, is where the repertoires were released. The material from the prospective study consisted of cDNA or gDNA derived from T cells, B-cell-depleted T cells, or PBMCs. The study at large found these results: Clinical and demographic metadata were provided uncurated, with the amount varying by source and participant.

Whole blood was collected in K2EDTA tubes by collaborating institutions according to the institutions' own protocols. For TCRbeta analysis, collaborator samples were shipped as frozen whole blood, as isolated PBMCs, or as DNA extracted from either sample type. In regard to this clone: Its antigen remains undetermined. Per-base qualities were not stored, and no clone one base away is much larger.

V loses 1 base, J loses 2 bases, and the germline ends lie 11 bases apart. The cysteine opens and the phenylalanine closes a CDR3 of 15 amino acids. CDR3 DNA only is kept here, 45 bases in frame from base 1. CDR1 and CDR2 are read off the germline V gene as MGHRA and YSYEKL. The immunoSEQ Assay, a bias-controlled multiplex PCR, was used to amplify TCRbeta CDR3 regions from genomic DNA. From the authors' description of their analysis: The number of nucleated cells in each sample was estimated from the amplification of reference gene primers within the assay. To quantify the absolute abundance of each unique TCRbeta CDR3 rearrangement, sequence reads were collapsed and filtered. Productive Simpson clonality was computed per sample as the square root of Simpson's diversity index over productive rearrangements. Sourced from immuneACCESS, this table was stored by TCRdb with only in-frame sequences that have V and J called. A share of the clones is absent; for the studies checked, an unresolved V gene accounts for under half, and the remainder has no known explanation. That table supplies the V and J calls and clone size; D and trimming were determined from the DNA. For this sample the table gives about 170,000 clones, of which 90% to 95% were detected only once. 3.5% to 5% of the sample comes from the top ten.

The receptor was derived from a woman aged 50 to 60 with acute or convalescent COVID-19. The V and J segments used are TRBV4-1 and TRBJ2-5, with an unclear D gene assignment. Material for sequencing was peripheral blood. The CDR3 is CASSQVVRRQETQYF. In nucleotide form, the sequence is TGCGCCAGCAGCCAAGTGGTCCGTAGACAAGAGACCCAGTACTTC.